Listed below are T cell receptor beta chains from one sample, sequenced in a study of blood T cells in healthy people across ages. MiXCR, run by TCRdb on the 5' RACE reads, gives a single entry per CDR3 protein. The sample holds under 1,000,000 distinct CDR3 sequences, about half seen once. Sample: blood. The receptors originated from an elderly man in good health. CDR3s include the opening cysteine and the closing phenylalanine or tryptophan. The D gene is left open where the match is weak. Size is omitted from some rows. Given values are once, few, many or a class for expanded clones.

v_gene,d_gene,abundance,j_gene,CDR3nt,CDR3aa
TRBV6-6,NA,NA,TRBJ1-2,TGTGCCAGTGTCGGGACCCTCTATGGCTACACCTTC,CASVGTLYGYTF
TRBV9,NA,NA,TRBJ2-7,TGTGCCAGCAGCACAGGAGTGGGTAGCGGACTCTACGAGCAGTACTTC,CASSTGVGSGLYEQYF
TRBV10-3,TRBD2,few,TRBJ2-3,TGTGCCATCAGGACTAGGGGAGGGGGCACAGATACGCAGTATTTT,CAIRTRGGGTDTQYF
TRBV5-4,NA,few,TRBJ2-3,TGTGCCAGCAGCTTGGAACAGGGCTACCCAGATACGCAGTATTTT,CASSLEQGYPDTQYF
TRBV29-1,NA,NA,TRBJ1-5,TGCAGCGTCGGGGGGGCGCCCAATCAGCCCCAGCATTTT,CSVGGAPNQPQHF
TRBV20-1,TRBD2,once,TRBJ2-5,TGCAGTGCTTATACTCTAGCGGGAGAAGAGACCCAGTACTTC,CSAYTLAGEETQYF
TRBV9,TRBD1,NA,TRBJ1-1,TGTGCCAGCAGCGCTTATACAGGGGCAGAAGCTTTCTTT,CASSAYTGAEAFF
TRBV25-1,TRBD1,NA,TRBJ2-2,TGTGCCAGCAGTGAACCCGAGGGGGCGGGCACCGGGGAGCTGTTTTTT,CASSEPEGAGTGELFF
TRBV6-1,NA,few,TRBJ2-1,TGTGCCAGCAAGACAGGACGGACGTGGGATGAGCAGTTCTTC,CASKTGRTWDEQFF
TRBV7-2,NA,many,TRBJ2-5,TGTGCCAGCAGTCCTAGCGCCTTAGTGAAGACCCAGTACTTC,CASSPSALVKTQYF
TRBV7-2,NA,NA,TRBJ2-5,TGTGCCAGCAACGACAGGCTGGAGACCCAGTACTTC,CASNDRLETQYF
TRBV9,NA,few,TRBJ2-3,TGTGCCAGCAGCGGGATCCTAGCAAGCACAGATACGCAGTATTTT,CASSGILASTDTQYF
TRBV10-3,TRBD1,few,TRBJ1-1,TGTGCCATCAGTGAGTCGGGGACAGCGATGAACACTGAAGCTTTCTTT,CAISESGTAMNTEAFF
TRBV29-1,NA,few,TRBJ1-5,TGCAGCGTTGGGGACGGAAATCAGCCCCAGCATTTT,CSVGDGNQPQHF
TRBV4-1,NA,many,TRBJ2-3,TGCGCCAGCAGCCTAACCGGGGGGCCGAGCACAGATACGCAGTATTTT,CASSLTGGPSTDTQYF
TRBV20-1,TRBD2,NA,TRBJ2-3,TGCAGTGCTTCGAAGCGGGGGGCTACAGATACGCAGTATTTT,CSASKRGATDTQYF
TRBV20-1,TRBD1,few,TRBJ2-5,TGCAGTGCTAGAGATGGGTTCGGGACAGGGGAAGAGACCCAGTACTTC,CSARDGFGTGEETQYF
TRBV5-1,TRBD2,few,TRBJ2-7,TGCGCCAGCACGAGATCCTTCTCCACTAGCGGACCCTACGAGCAGTACTTC,CASTRSFSTSGPYEQYF
TRBV28,NA,NA,TRBJ1-2,TGTGCCAGCAGTAGGGACTGGGGCTACACCTTC,CASSRDWGYTF
TRBV10-3,TRBD1,few,TRBJ1-2,TGTGCCATCAGTGAGCAGACAGGGGTTAGTGGCTACACCTTC,CAISEQTGVSGYTF
TRBV2,NA,few,TRBJ2-1,TGTGCCAGCAGTTATCTGGCGTCGACGGGGTTCTTC,CASSYLASTGFF
TRBV4-1,NA,NA,TRBJ1-5,TGCGCCAGCAGCCAACTAGGACAGAACAATCAGCCCCAGCATTTT,CASSQLGQNNQPQHF
TRBV6-2/TRBV6-3,TRBD2,once,TRBJ2-4,TGTGCCAGCAGTTACAGCCTAGCGGGTTTAGCCAAAAACATTCAGTACTTC,CASSYSLAGLAKNIQYF
TRBV18,TRBD1,NA,TRBJ2-1,TGTGCCAGCGCAGACGACAGGGACAATGAGCAGTTCTTC,CASADDRDNEQFF
TRBV12-3/TRBV12-4,NA,NA,TRBJ2-7,TGTGCCAGCAGTTTACACGAAAACAATGAGCAGTACTTC,CASSLHENNEQYF
TRBV6-2/TRBV6-3,TRBD2,NA,TRBJ2-1,TGTGCCAGCAGGGCCCGGACTAGCGGGAGGTCTAATGAGCAGTTCTTC,CASRARTSGRSNEQFF
TRBV12-3/TRBV12-4,TRBD2,NA,TRBJ2-1,TGTGCCAGCAGTTCCCGCAAAGGACTAGCGCAATACAATGAGCAGTTCTTC,CASSSRKGLAQYNEQFF
TRBV27,TRBD1,few,TRBJ2-2,TGTGCCAGCAGTTTACCCAGGGGGCGGGGAACACCGGGGGAGCTGTTTTTT,CASSLPRGRGTPGELFF